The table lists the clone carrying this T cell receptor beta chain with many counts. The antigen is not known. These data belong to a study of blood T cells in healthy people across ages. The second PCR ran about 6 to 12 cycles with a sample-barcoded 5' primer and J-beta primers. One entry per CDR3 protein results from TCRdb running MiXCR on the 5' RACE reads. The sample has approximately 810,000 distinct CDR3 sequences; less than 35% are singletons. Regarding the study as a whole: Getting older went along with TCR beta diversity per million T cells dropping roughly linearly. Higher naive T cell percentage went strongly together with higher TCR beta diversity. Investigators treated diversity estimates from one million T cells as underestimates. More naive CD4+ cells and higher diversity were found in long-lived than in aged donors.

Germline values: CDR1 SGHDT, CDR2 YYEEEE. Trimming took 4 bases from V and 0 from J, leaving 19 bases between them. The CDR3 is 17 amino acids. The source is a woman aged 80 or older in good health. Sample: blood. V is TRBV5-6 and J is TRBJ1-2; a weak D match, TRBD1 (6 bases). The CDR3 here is CASSPGTGMGANYGYTF. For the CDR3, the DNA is TGTGCCAGCAGCCCGGGCACAGGGATGGGAGCTAACTATGGCTACACCTTC. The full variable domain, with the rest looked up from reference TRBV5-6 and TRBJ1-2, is DAGVTQSPTHLIKTRGQQVTLRCSPKSGHDTVSWYQQALGQGPQFIFQYYEEEERQRGNFPDRFSGHQFPNYSSELNVNALLLGDSALYLCASSPGTGMGANYGYTFGSGTRLTVV.